The sequence of this T cell receptor beta chain was determined in a study of CD8 T cells in ankylosing spondylitis. Overall study findings and caveats: Fewer than 10 highly homologous variants formed a TCR beta motif that appeared characteristic of ankylosing spondylitis blood.

This clonotype occurred a few times. No antigen is known for it. Each CDR3 protein gets one entry after TCRdb re-called the 5' RACE reads with MiXCR. This table has approximately 440,000 distinct CDR3 sequences, approximately 17% appearing once. This clonotype was obtained from a male donor with ankylosing spondylitis. What was sequenced was blood, either unsorted or a sorted T cell fraction (not recorded which).

In DNA, the CDR3 is TGTGCCAGCAGCAAGAGCAGCCCAACAGAGACCCTTAATCAGCCCCAGCATTTT. Protein: CASSKSSPTETLNQPQHF. The V and J genes are TRBV4-2 and TRBJ1-5; D ambiguous. The CDR3 length is 18 residues. Trimming took 5 bases from V and 4 from J, leaving 24 bases between them. The germline CDR1 and CDR2 sequences are LGHNA and YNFKEQ.